Presented here are 26 T cell receptor beta chains from one specimen sequenced in a study of blood T cell repertoires in COVID-19. TCRdb keeps only in-frame clones here, not all; method: immunoSEQ multiplex PCR. This sample has approximately 130,000 clones, with around 83% found just once. The sequenced material came from peripheral blood. The receptors here all came from a man of 80 years or more with active or convalescent COVID-19.

The CDR3 region is CASSYGTPENYGYTF. For the CDR3, the DNA is TGTGCCAGCAGCTACGGGACTCCAGAGAACTATGGCTACACCTTC. The gene calls are TRBV7-9 and TRBJ1-2; a weak D match, TRBD1 (5 bases). Trimming removed 4 bases from V and 2 bases from J, with 14 bases in between. Germline V gene lookup returns CDR1 SEHNR and CDR2 FQNEAQ (reference sequence). The CDR3 has 15 residues.

The chain is built from TRBV13 and TRBJ2-7; 8 nucleotides align to TRBD2. CDR1 PRHDT and CDR2 FYEKMQ come from the germline V gene (reference sequence). V lost 6 bases, J lost 0 bases, and 7 bases stayed unmatched. This CDR3 spans 15 amino acids. CDR3 protein: CASRTRGGNSYEQYF. CDR3 DNA: TGTGCCAGCAGAACCCGCGGGGGGAACTCCTACGAGCAGTACTTC.

The chain couples TRBV21-1 to TRBJ1-6; the table's D call of TRBD1 was not tested on the DNA. TRBV21-1 represents a pseudogene. This CDR3 contains 17 residues. The DNA for the CDR3 is TGTGCCAGCAGCAATCCGCCATCGGGACAGGGGTTTATCCCCCTCCACTTT. Amino acid sequence: CASSNPPSGQGFIPLHF.

The V call is TRBV28, the J call TRBJ1-3; TRBD1 is a possible D gene (6 bases). This CDR3 has 14 amino acids. V lost 10 bases, J lost 7 bases, and 20 bases lay in between. Germline V CDR1 and CDR2: MDHEN, SYDVKM. For the CDR3, the DNA is TGTGCCACCGAGGGGGACGGAAATAGCAACACCATATATTTT. Translated: CATEGDGNSNTIYF.

In its sample, this clone was seen a few times. The V gene is TRBV7-8, the J gene TRBJ1-6; 8 nucleotides match TRBD1. Germline assignment: CDR1 SGHVS and CDR2 FQNEAQ. V shed 3 bases and J 7 bases; nucleotides not matched to a gene: 2. The length of the CDR3 is 14 residues. The CDR3: CASSFTGGNSPLHF. In DNA, the CDR3 is TGTGCCAGCAGCTTTACAGGGGGGAATTCACCCCTCCACTTT.

This clone was counted once. The V call is TRBV7-9, the J call TRBJ2-7; possible D gene TRBD2, 5 bases. Trimming left V 5 bases short and J 0 bases short, with 14 bases between. This CDR3 has 15 amino acids. CDR1 and CDR2 (germline): SEHNR, FQNEAQ (reference sequence). CDR3 region: CASSAWNGDSYEQYF. The CDR3 DNA is TGTGCCAGCAGCGCCTGGAACGGGGACTCCTACGAGCAGTACTTC.

This sequence joins TRBV14 and TRBJ2-1, with 12 positions matching TRBD2. CDR1 is SGHDN and CDR2 is FVKESK in the germline V gene. The CDR3 spans 16 residues. J was trimmed by 5 bases and V by 5 bases; bases with no gene match: 7. The CDR3 reads CASSSWTSGTHNEQFF. The CDR3 region has the DNA TGTGCCAGCAGCTCCTGGACTAGCGGGACCCACAATGAGCAGTTCTTC.

The gene calls are TRBV7-2 and TRBJ1-2, with D perhaps TRBD1 (6 bases). Trimming shortened V by 6 bases and J by 9 bases, and 14 bases separated the two germline ends. Germline CDR1 is SGHTA and CDR2 is FQGNSA. The CDR3 is 12 residues long. The CDR3 loop reads CASSSNRESYTF. The CDR3 nucleotides read TGTGCCAGCAGTTCCAACAGGGAGAGCTACACCTTC.

This clone appeared once. The rearrangement links TRBV9 to TRBJ2-6, with D perhaps TRBD1 (6 bases). Germline CDR1 is SGDLS and CDR2 is YYNGEE. CDR3 size: 16 residues. The ends were cut back, 0 bases at V and 4 bases at J, with 11 bases in the middle. The CDR3, as DNA: TGTGCCAGCAGCGTAGAGGGGGTGTTCGGGGCCAACGTCCTGACTTTC. Protein: CASSVEGVFGANVLTF.

The chain links TRBV7-3 to TRBJ2-5, with D perhaps TRBD2 (5 bases). V was shortened by 0 bases and J by 2 bases, with 10 bases between the two germline ends. The CDR3 loop spans 15 amino acids. From germline, CDR1 is SGHTA and CDR2 FQGTGA. The DNA of the CDR3 is TGTGCCAGCAGCTTAACGGGTAGGACTCAAGAGACCCAGTACTTC. Its translation is CASSLTGRTQETQYF.

The CDR3 nucleotides are TGTGCCAGCAGCTTTTCGGCAGGGGGCACTGAAGCTTTCTTT. This codes for CASSFSAGGTEAFF. J is TRBJ1-1 and V is TRBV7-2; 7 positions match TRBD1. CDR1 SGHTA and CDR2 FQGNSA come from the germline V gene. V dropped 3 bases and J dropped 4; count of bases not matched to a gene: 5. The CDR3 extends over 14 amino acids.

The rearrangement joins TRBV28 to TRBJ2-5, with 9 bases matching TRBD1. CDR1 and CDR2 (germline): MDHEN, SYDVKM. This CDR3 has 15 amino acids. With 6 bases clipped from V and 5 bases from J, the junction kept 10 bases outside the gene matches. CDR3 sequence reads: CASRTRDRAVETQYF. The DNA of the CDR3 is TGTGCCAGCAGAACCCGGGACAGGGCGGTGGAGACCCAGTACTTC. Drawing the rest from reference TRBV28 and TRBJ2-5, the complete variable domain is DVKVTQSSRYLVKRTGEKVFLECVQDMDHENMFWYRQDPGLGLRLIYFSYDVKMKEKGDIPEGYSVSREKKERFSLILESASTNQTSMYLCASRTRDRAVETQYFGPGTRLLVL.

The chain recombines TRBV14 with TRBJ2-1; tentatively, D is TRBD2 (7 bases). CDR1 SGHDN and CDR2 FVKESK come from the germline V gene. This CDR3 comprises 17 residues. V was shortened by 4 bases and J by 7 bases, with 23 bases between the two germline ends. The CDR3 nucleotides read TGTGCCAGCAGCCGCCGCGGGGGCGCCCTCCGGTTGAATGAGCAGTTCTTC. It translates to CASSRRGGALRLNEQFF.

The genes are TRBV6-2 or TRBV6-3 and TRBJ2-5; 9 nucleotides line up with TRBD1. There are 12 residues in the CDR3. CDR1 and CDR2 (germline): MNHEY, SVGEGT. Trimming took 6 bases from V and 13 from J; bases not matched to a gene: 9. The CDR3 is CASSLLGTGLYF. In nucleotides, the CDR3 is TGTGCCAGCAGCCTACTCGGGACAGGGCTGTACTTC.

This chain links TRBV5-4 with TRBJ1-1, with D maybe TRBD1 (6 bases). V was trimmed by 4 bases and J by 1 base, leaving 8 bases between them. The CDR3 totals 13 residues. Germline V lookup: CDR1 SGHNT, CDR2 YYREEE (reference sequence). The CDR3 sequence is CASSADRNTEAFF. As DNA, the CDR3 is TGTGCCAGCAGCGCGGACAGGAACACTGAAGCTTTCTTT.

To note about this clone: Other nucleotide sequences from this sample produce the same CDR3. The gene calls are TRBV18 and TRBJ2-5; 9 bases line up with TRBD2. From germline, CDR1 is KGHSH and CDR2 LQKENI. The J segment lost 5 bases and the V segment lost 2 bases, leaving 6 bases of the junction unmatched. The CDR3 has 15 residues. The CDR3 region has the DNA TGTGCCAGCTCACCAGCGGGACTAGCCGGGGAGACCCAGTACTTC. Its protein product is CASSPAGLAGETQYF.

This clone was recorded once. The chain couples TRBV2 to TRBJ1-2; 8 bases are shared with TRBD1. Looked up from germline, CDR1 is SNHLY and CDR2 is FYNNEI. The CDR3 is 15 amino acids. The J segment lost 3 bases and the V segment lost 4 bases, leaving 7 bases of the junction unmatched. CDR3: CASSADRGGDYGYTF. The CDR3 DNA is TGTGCCAGCAGTGCCGACAGGGGAGGGGACTATGGCTACACCTTC.

The V gene is TRBV7-2, the J gene TRBJ2-6; weak D call: TRBD2 (6 bases). The V gene lost 1 base and the J gene lost 0 bases, with 10 bases spanning the gap. The CDR3 has 17 residues. The V gene's germline CDR1 is SGHTA and CDR2 FQGNSA. The CDR3 region is CASSLVGGNSGANVLTF. CDR3 sequence (DNA): TGTGCCAGCAGCTTAGTTGGGGGGAACTCTGGGGCCAACGTCCTGACTTTC.

The chain carries TRBV7-6 and TRBJ2-7, with TRBD1 matching over 11 bases. Germline V gives CDR1 SGHVS, CDR2 FNYEAQ. The ends lost 5 bases at V and 5 bases at J; junction bases unmatched: 5. The CDR3 has 14 residues. In DNA, the CDR3 is TGTGCCAGCAGCCAGGGACAGGGGGGTCACGAGCAGTACTTC. It yields the protein CASSQGQGGHEQYF.

J is TRBJ2-2 and V is TRBV7-6, with D possibly being TRBD2 (6 bases). The V gene's germline CDR1 is SGHVS and CDR2 FNYEAQ. The CDR3 is 15 residues long. V shed 0 bases and J shed 2 bases, with 7 bases lying between them. The CDR3 protein is CASSLAGGNTGELFF. The CDR3 DNA reads TGTGCCAGCAGCTTAGCGGGGGGTAACACCGGGGAGCTGTTTTTT.

The V gene is TRBV2, the J gene TRBJ1-2; the D gene is possibly TRBD1 (6 bases). CDR1 and CDR2 (germline): SNHLY, FYNNEI. V shed 0 bases and J shed 7 bases, with 15 bases lying between them. This CDR3 spans 15 amino acids. CDR3: CASSEALAGAAGYTF. CDR3 nucleotide sequence: TGTGCCAGCAGTGAAGCGCTCGCAGGGGCGGCTGGCTACACCTTC. Full variable domain (rest looked up from reference TRBV2 and TRBJ1-2): EPEVTQTPSHQVTQMGQEVILRCVPISNHLYFYWYRQILGQKVEFLVSFYNNEISEKSEIFDDQFSVERPDGSNFTLKIRSTKLEDSAMYFCASSEALAGAAGYTFGSGTRLTVV.

This clone was seen at least ten times. The gene calls are TRBV6-5 and TRBJ1-5; D perhaps matches TRBD1 (5 bases). The CDR3 loop spans 15 amino acids. V was clipped by 5 bases and J by 0 bases, with 11 bases between them. CDR1 is MNHEY and CDR2 is SVGAGI in the germline V gene. The CDR3 DNA reads as TGTGCCAGCAGTCCCGGGGGTTATAGCAATCAGCCCCAGCATTTT. Translation: CASSPGGYSNQPQHF.

The V and J genes are TRBV12-3 or TRBV12-4 and TRBJ2-3; D not resolved. V was cut by 6 bases and J by 6 bases, with 7 bases left in between. The CDR3 loop spans 11 amino acids. DNA for the CDR3: TGTGCCAGCAGACTCCGGGATACGCAGTATTTT. Translation: CASRLRDTQYF.

This sequence joins TRBV4-1 and TRBJ1-1; TRBD1 matches at 10 bases. Germline V gene lookup returns CDR1 MGHRA and CDR2 YSYEKL. CDR3 length equals 16 residues. V dropped 0 bases and J dropped 5; count of bases not matched to a gene: 6. CDR3 nucleotide sequence: TGCGCCAGCAGCCAAGAACGACAGGGGGCGAGAACTGAAGCTTTCTTT. Residues: CASSQERQGARTEAFF.

This chain joins TRBV5-1 and TRBJ2-1; TRBD1 is a possible D gene (5 bases). The germline CDR1 and CDR2 sequences are SGHRS and YFSETQ. The CDR3 runs 13 residues. V lost 4 bases and J lost 5, with 10 bases in between. CDR3 loop: CASSRTPNNEQFF. The DNA for the CDR3 is TGCGCCAGCAGCCGGACACCAAACAATGAGCAGTTCTTC.

The CDR3 here is CSVDRGDTLFYGYTF. The CDR3 coding sequence is TGCAGCGTTGATCGGGGGGACACGCTGTTCTATGGCTACACCTTC. The V gene is TRBV29-1, the J gene TRBJ1-2; D is possibly TRBD1 (6 bases). With 3 bases removed from V and 4 bases from J, the gap between germline ends came to 18 bases. CDR3 length: 15 amino acids. The germline V gene has CDR1 SQVTM and CDR2 ANQGSEA. Together with reference TRBV29-1 and TRBJ1-2, the CDR3 gives the full variable domain: SAVISQKPSRDICQRGTSLTIQCQVDSQVTMMFWYRQQPGQSLTLIATANQGSEATYESGFVIDKFPISRPNLTFSTLTVSNMSPEDSSIYLCSVDRGDTLFYGYTFGSGTRLTVV.